The 12 T cell receptor beta chains below come from one sample, sequenced in a study of blood T cell repertoires in COVID-19. Assay used: immunoSEQ multiplex PCR; TCRdb lists only in-frame clones, some missing. Of about 310,000 clones listed, approximately 89% are singletons. What was sequenced was peripheral blood. The receptors stem from a woman aged 45-59 years who had recovered from COVID-19.

This chain links TRBV14 with TRBJ1-2, with D hard to call. CDR1 and CDR2 (germline): SGHDN, FVKESK. Trimming took off 0 bases at V and 8 bases at J, with 16 bases between the two ends. The CDR3 has 15 amino acids. The CDR3 here is CASSQDKLNGGGYTF. The CDR3 DNA sequence: TGTGCCAGCAGCCAAGATAAACTCAATGGCGGGGGCTACACCTTC.

The chain carries TRBV10-2 and TRBJ1-1; a possible D gene is TRBD1 (5 bases). There are 12 residues in the CDR3. The V and J ends lost 2 bases and 10 bases respectively, with 11 bases between them. Germline V lookup: CDR1 WSHSY, CDR2 SAAADI. The DNA of the CDR3 is TGCGCCAGCAGTGAGCCGCCGGGGGGAGCTTTCTTT. Encoded protein: CASSEPPGGAFF.

The J gene is TRBJ1-6, the V gene TRBV5-1; the match to TRBD1 covers 9 bases. This CDR3 is built from 15 residues. Trimming took 4 bases from V and 5 from J; bases not matched to a gene: 4. Germline CDR1 and CDR2: SGHRS and YFSETQ. Here the CDR3 DNA reads TGCGCCAGCAGCGTAGGGACAGGGCATAATTCACCCCTCCACTTT. Translating it yields CASSVGTGHNSPLHF.

The rearrangement links TRBV28 to TRBJ1-2; perhaps TRBD1 as D (5 bases). The V gene lost 6 bases and the J gene lost 4 bases, with 21 bases spanning the gap. Germline V lookup: CDR1 MDHEN, CDR2 SYDVKM. The CDR3 totals 16 residues. The CDR3 protein is CASSQGGGGFIYGYTF. The CDR3 DNA follows: TGTGCCAGCAGCCAAGGTGGGGGAGGGTTTATCTATGGCTACACCTTC.

This sequence joins TRBV5-4 and TRBJ1-1; tentative D call: TRBD1 (6 bases). This CDR3 region has 15 residues. V lost 2 bases to trimming and J lost 1 base, with 12 bases between them. Germline loops: CDR1 SGHNT, CDR2 YYREEE (reference sequence). CDR3 sequence (DNA): TGTGCCAGCAGCTTTCGGGGGGCGCGGAACACTGAAGCTTTCTTT. Its translation is CASSFRGARNTEAFF.

This chain connects TRBV7-2 to TRBJ1-1; D is unclear. The ends were cut back, 5 bases at V and 0 bases at J, with 10 bases in the middle. The length of the CDR3 is 14 residues. Germline V gene sequence: CDR1 SGHTA, CDR2 FQGNSA. The CDR3 protein is CASSPAGLNTEAFF. DNA of the CDR3: TGTGCCAGCAGCCCTGCGGGGTTGAACACTGAAGCTTTCTTT. Supplemented by reference TRBV7-2 and TRBJ1-1, the full variable domain reads GAGVSQSPSNKVTEKGKDVELRCDPISGHTALYWYRQSLGQGLEFLIYFQGNSAPDKSGLPSDRFSAERTGGSVSTLTIQRTQQEDSAVYLCASSPAGLNTEAFFGQGTRLTVV.

The V and J genes are TRBV3-1 (or the pseudogene TRBV3-2) and TRBJ2-7; D uncertain. V was cut by 1 base and J by 0 bases, with 7 bases left in between. The CDR3 contains 14 residues. Germline CDR1 reads LGHDT; CDR2 reads YNNKEL (reference sequence). In DNA, the CDR3 is TGTGCCAGCAGCCAAGGATCGGTCTCCTACGAGCAGTACTTC. Amino acid sequence: CASSQGSVSYEQYF.

The J gene is TRBJ2-5, the V gene TRBV4-3; 9 positions agree with TRBD2. Per germline, CDR1 LGHNA and CDR2 YSLEER. The CDR3 is made up of 15 amino acids. The trim removed 3 bases at V and 2 bases at J, leaving 4 bases unmatched. CDR3 in amino acids: CASSHGTSPQETQYF. The DNA for the CDR3 is TGCGCCAGCAGCCACGGGACTAGCCCTCAAGAGACCCAGTACTTC.

V gene TRBV9 combines with J gene TRBJ2-7; D might be TRBD2 (6 bases). Germline V gene lookup returns CDR1 SGDLS and CDR2 YYNGEE. Trimming took off 2 bases at V and 9 bases at J, with 15 bases between the two ends. The CDR3 loop spans 13 amino acids. Here the CDR3 DNA reads TGTGCCAGCAGCGTTCCAATGAGGGACTCGCAGTACTTC. Its translation: CASSVPMRDSQYF.

The chain employs TRBV2 and TRBJ1-4; TRBD1 agrees at 7 bases. The V segment lost 7 bases and the J segment 3 bases; nucleotides outside the gene matches: 8. CDR1 is SNHLY, CDR2 FYNNEI, per germline. The CDR3 loop spans 15 amino acids. For the CDR3, the DNA is TGTGCCAGCAACCTCAGACAGGGATCTAATGAAAAACTGTTTTTT. It is translated as CASNLRQGSNEKLFF.

The rearrangement uses TRBV5-1 and TRBJ2-5, with TRBD2 identical over 7 bases. CDR3 length: 15 amino acids. Unmatched junction bases numbered 7, after V lost 0 bases and J lost 5 bases. Germline assignment: CDR1 SGHRS and CDR2 YFSETQ. The CDR3 region has the DNA TGCGCCAGCAGCTTGGGGGCGGGAGATCCGGAGACCCAGTACTTC. Translating gives CASSLGAGDPETQYF.

This clone has just one count. The sample has other DNA sequences that encode this CDR3 too. V usage is TRBV7-2 and J usage is TRBJ1-1, with D perhaps TRBD1 (5 bases). CDR3 size: 14 residues. Deletions cut 0 bases from V and 0 bases from J, with 5 bases between. Germline CDR1 is SGHTA and CDR2 is FQGNSA. The CDR3 DNA reads as TGTGCCAGCAGCTTAGCGGGGCTGAACACTGAAGCTTTCTTT. Translated: CASSLAGLNTEAFF. Full variable domain (missing parts from reference TRBV7-2 and TRBJ1-1): GAGVSQSPSNKVTEKGKDVELRCDPISGHTALYWYRQSLGQGLEFLIYFQGNSAPDKSGLPSDRFSAERTGGSVSTLTIQRTQQEDSAVYLCASSLAGLNTEAFFGQGTRLTVV.